The clone carrying this T cell receptor beta chain was counted a few times. Its cognate antigen is unknown. Deletions cut 1 base from V and 8 bases from J, with 15 bases between. CDR3 length: 15 amino acids. Looked up from germline, CDR1 is MGHRA and CDR2 is YSYEKL. Each CDR3 protein is one row after TCRdb ran MiXCR on the 5' RACE reads. Altogether about 530,000 distinct CDR3 sequences are present, nearly 15% being singletons, with the ten largest covering about 0.4%. The sample belongs to a study of identical twins. General study points: An excess of low generation probability was shown by twin-shared out-of-frame alpha sequences.

Another study also made use of these data, one on yellow fever vaccine responses in identical twins. According to that study: Twins' vaccine T cell responses were reported to seem partly convergent and partly personalized.

The chain has TRBV4-1 and TRBJ2-1; D is perhaps TRBD1 or TRBD2 (7 bases each). The TCR originated in a young woman in good health. The sequenced material came from CD4+ T cells sorted from blood. As DNA, the CDR3 is TGCGCCAGCAGCCAAGTGCAGGGGGGGACAGATGAGCAGTTCTTC. Protein sequence: CASSQVQGGTDEQFF.